The entry below gives a single TCR beta chain sequence along with its context. This sample is part of a study of blood T cell repertoires in COVID-19. Study overall: The United States, Italy and Spain were the sources of the acute and convalescent COVID-19 samples. PBMCs, B-cell-depleted T cells, or T cells provided the cDNA or gDNA that made up the material.

In the original analysis: Estimated nucleated cell counts came from reference gene primer amplification. Measured with immunoSEQ multiplex PCR; TCRdb has only the in-frame clones, and not every one. V, J and clone size derive from that table, while D and trimming were established from the DNA sequence. The data show approximately 110,000 clones, approximately 88% seen once. CDR1 and CDR2 (germline): MNHNS, SASEGT. This CDR3 is 13 amino acids long. Trimming cost V 2 bases and J 14 bases; bases outside gene matches: 9. This sequence originates from a woman in her sixties or seventies with acute or convalescent COVID-19. The sequencing sample was made of peripheral blood. The chain is built from TRBV6-1 and TRBJ2-1, with 7 bases lining up with TRBD2. The CDR3 reads CASSEFGGGLEFF. In nucleotides, the CDR3 is TGTGCCAGCAGTGAATTTGGGGGAGGGCTCGAGTTCTTC.